This TCR beta chain was obtained from a study of T-cell memory formation after mild COVID-19. Study summary: Largely donor-specific TCR clusters were found.

V lost 6 bases and J lost 1, with 15 bases in between. The CDR3 contains 16 residues. TCRdb re-called the 5' RACE reads with MiXCR, one entry per CDR3 protein. The sample records about 6,500 distinct CDR3 sequences, 50% to 75% being singletons. V gene TRBV12-3 or TRBV12-4 combines with J gene TRBJ2-2, with a weak D call TRBD2 (5 bases). The sample was PBMCs or a T cell subset sorted from them (not recorded which). This receptor was identified in an adult who had mild COVID-19 (a few samples of this study predate the infection). Cell type and time point are not known. The CDR3 spells CASSPGFGENTGELFF. The CDR3 bases are TGTGCCAGCAGCCCTGGGTTCGGGGAGAACACCGGGGAGCTGTTTTTT.